This entry describes one TCR beta chain. This sample was taken from a study of blood T cell repertoires in COVID-19. Study overall: From the United States, Italy and Spain came samples of acute and convalescent COVID-19. PBMCs, B-cell-depleted T cells, or T cells were the source of the cDNA or gDNA that made up the material.

Original data processing: Counts of nucleated cells, estimated from reference gene primer amplification, were obtained. Clones were sequenced by immunoSEQ multiplex PCR, and TCRdb holds only the in-frame ones, with some missing. The V and J calls and clone size are taken from that table; D and trimming were inferred from the DNA. The data hold some 390,000 clones, with approximately 86% observed a single time. CDR1 is LNHDA and CDR2 is SQIVND in the germline V gene (reference sequence). The CDR3 runs 14 residues. Trimming stripped 4 bases from V and 1 base from J, with 8 bases between. What was sequenced was peripheral blood. The TCR comes from a human donor in a cohort sampled during active COVID-19. The J gene is TRBJ1-5, the V gene TRBV19; D is undetermined. The CDR3 sequence is CASSSPVSNQPQHF. CDR3 bases: TGTGCCAGTAGTAGTCCGGTAAGCAATCAGCCCCAGCATTTT. Filled out from reference TRBV19 and TRBJ1-5, the complete variable domain reads DGGITQSPKYLFRKEGQNVTLSCEQNLNHDAMYWYRQDPGQGLRLIYYSQIVNDFQKGDIAEGYSVSREKKESFPLTVTSAQKNPTAFYLCASSSPVSNQPQHFGDGTRLSIL.